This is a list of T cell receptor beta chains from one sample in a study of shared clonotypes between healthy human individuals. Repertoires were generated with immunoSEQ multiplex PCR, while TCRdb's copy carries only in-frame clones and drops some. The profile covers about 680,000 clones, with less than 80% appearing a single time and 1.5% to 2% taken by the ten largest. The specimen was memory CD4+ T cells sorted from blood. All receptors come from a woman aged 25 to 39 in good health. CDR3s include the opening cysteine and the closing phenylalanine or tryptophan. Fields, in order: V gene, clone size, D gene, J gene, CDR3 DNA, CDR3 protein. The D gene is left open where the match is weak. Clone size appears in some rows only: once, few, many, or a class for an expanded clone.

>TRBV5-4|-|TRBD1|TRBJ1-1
TGTGCCAGCAGCACCGACAGGGGGAACACTGAAGCTTTCTTT
CASSTDRGNTEAFF
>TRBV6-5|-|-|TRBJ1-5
TGTGCCAGCAGTTACTCGCATCATCAGCCCCAGCATTTT
CASSYSHHQPQHF
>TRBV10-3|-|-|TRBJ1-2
TGTGCCATCAAAGAGTCTGGACAACCTAACTATGGCTACACCTTC
CAIKESGQPNYGYTF
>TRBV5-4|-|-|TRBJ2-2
TGTGCCAGCAGGAAAGGGATCACCGGGGAGCTGTTTTTT
CASRKGITGELFF
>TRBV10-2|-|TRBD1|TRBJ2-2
TGCGCCAGCAAGACGACAGGGGTAAACACCGGGGAGCTGTTTTTT
CASKTTGVNTGELFF
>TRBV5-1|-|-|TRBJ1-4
TGCGCCAGCAGCCCCACTACCCAGGTCGAAAAACTGTTTTTT
CASSPTTQVEKLFF
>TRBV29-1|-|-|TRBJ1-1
TGCAGCGTTGAAGGGGAGGTGGGTGAAGCTTTCTTT
CSVEGEVGEAFF
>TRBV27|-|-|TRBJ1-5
TGTGCCAGCAGTACAGCCAAGGGAGCGCGCAATCAGCCCCAGCATTTT
CASSTAKGARNQPQHF
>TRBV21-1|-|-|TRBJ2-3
TGTGCCAGCAGCAAAGGTACCATCCTCCGGTGGGATACGCAGTATTTT
CASSKGTILRWDTQYF
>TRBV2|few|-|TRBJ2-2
TGTGCCAGCAGTGGGGTTTCGGGGACGAACACCGGGGAGCTGTTTTTT
CASSGVSGTNTGELFF
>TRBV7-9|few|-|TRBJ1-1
TGTGCCAGCAGCCTGCGGACAGCCTCGAACACTGAAGCTTTCTTT
CASSLRTASNTEAFF
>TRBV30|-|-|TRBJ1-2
TGTGCCTGGAGTGGGGGGGGGTACCCCCGGCATGGCTACACCTTC
CAWSGGGYPRHGYTF
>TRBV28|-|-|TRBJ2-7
TGTGCCAGCAGTACCTGGACAGCTAGCTACGAGCAGTACTTC
CASSTWTASYEQYF
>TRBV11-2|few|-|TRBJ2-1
TGTGCCAGCAGCTCACCAGGGGGACTGACTAGGGAGCAGTTCTTC
CASSSPGGLTREQFF
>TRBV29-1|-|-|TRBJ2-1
TGCAGCGTTGCTATAGCGGACCAGGAGCAGTTCTTC
CSVAIADQEQFF
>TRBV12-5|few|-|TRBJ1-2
TGTGCTAGTGGTTATAGCGGGAGAGGCTACACCTTC
CASGYSGRGYTF
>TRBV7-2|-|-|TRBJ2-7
TGTGCCAGCAGCTTAGCCCACTCCGAGCAGTACTTC
CASSLAHSEQYF
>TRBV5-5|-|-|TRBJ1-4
TGTGCCAGCAGCTTGGTATACAAAAATAATGAAAAACTGTTTTTT
CASSLVYKNNEKLFF
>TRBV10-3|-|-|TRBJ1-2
TGTGCCATCAGTGGTATTTCGGCAGGCTATGGCTACACCTTC
CAISGISAGYGYTF
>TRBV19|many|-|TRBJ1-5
TGTGCCAGTAGTATGGGGAGTAGCAATCAGCCCCAGCATTTT
CASSMGSSNQPQHF
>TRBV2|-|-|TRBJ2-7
TGTGCCAGCAGTGAACAGGGACCCACCACCTACGAGCAGTACTTC
CASSEQGPTTYEQYF
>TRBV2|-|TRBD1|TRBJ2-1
TGTGCCAGCAGTGTCGACAGGGCAAGCAATGAGCAGTTCTTC
CASSVDRASNEQFF
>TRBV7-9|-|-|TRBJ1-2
TGTGCCAGCAGCTTGTATCAGGGGAAGAACTATGGCTACACCTTC
CASSLYQGKNYGYTF
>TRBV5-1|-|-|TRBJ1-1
TGCGCCAGCAGCTTGGTCAGGGGGAACACTGAAGCTTTCTTT
CASSLVRGNTEAFF
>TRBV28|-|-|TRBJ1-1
TGTGCCAGCAGTTTTGCCGGGGGTTGGAACACTGAAGCTTTCTTT
CASSFAGGWNTEAFF
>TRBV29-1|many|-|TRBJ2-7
TGCAGCGTTGGAACAAGCCAGGGAACCTACGAGCAGTACTTC
CSVGTSQGTYEQYF
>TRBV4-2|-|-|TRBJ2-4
TGTGCCAGCAGCCAAGATCGAAACATTCAGTACTTC
CASSQDRNIQYF
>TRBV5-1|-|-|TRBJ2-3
TGCGCCAGCAGCTTAGGGGGAAGCACAGATACGCAGTATTTT
CASSLGGSTDTQYF
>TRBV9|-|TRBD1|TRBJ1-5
TGTGCCAGCAGCCAGGGACAGAGCAATCAGCCCCAGCATTTT
CASSQGQSNQPQHF
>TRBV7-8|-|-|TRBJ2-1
TGTGCCAGCAGCTTAGCGCGACGCGATGAATTCTTC
CASSLARRDEFF
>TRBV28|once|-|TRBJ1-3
TGTGCCAGCAGCAACGGGGGGAGTACTGGAAACACCATATATTTT
CASSNGGSTGNTIYF
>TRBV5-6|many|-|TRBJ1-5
TGTGCCAGCAGCTTGGGGGTGTTCGGCGGAGATCAGCCCCAGCATTTT
CASSLGVFGGDQPQHF
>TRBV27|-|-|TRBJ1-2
TGTGCCAGCAAAAGAGACGAGGACCTCTATGGCTACACCTTC
CASKRDEDLYGYTF
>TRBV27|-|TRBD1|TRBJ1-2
TGTGCCAGCAGTTTTCGGGGGACAGGCTCCAGCTATGGCTACACCTTC
CASSFRGTGSSYGYTF
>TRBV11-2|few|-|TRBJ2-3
TGTGCCAGCAGCTCAAACACCCTGCTTCCTGGTACGCAGTATTTT
CASSSNTLLPGTQYF
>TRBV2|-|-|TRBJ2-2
TGTGCCAGCAAATACACGAACACCGGGGAGCTGTTTTTT
CASKYTNTGELFF
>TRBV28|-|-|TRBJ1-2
TGTGCCATCAACGGCGGGGGCGCTTGGTATGGCTACACCTTC
CAINGGGAWYGYTF
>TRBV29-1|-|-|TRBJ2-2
TGCAGCGCCGGGGGCCCCACCAGGGAGCTGTTTTTT
CSAGGPTRELFF
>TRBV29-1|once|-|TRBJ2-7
TGCAGCGCCCGGGACGGTGGGTACGAGCAGTACTTC
CSARDGGYEQYF
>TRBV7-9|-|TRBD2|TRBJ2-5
TGTGCCAGCAGCTTCGGCGGGAGTGCTGAGACCCAGTACTTC
CASSFGGSAETQYF
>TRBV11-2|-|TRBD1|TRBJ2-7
TGTGCCAGCAGCCCGGGGACAGACACATCCTACGAGCAGTACTTC
CASSPGTDTSYEQYF
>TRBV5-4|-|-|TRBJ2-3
TGTGCCAGCAGCCGCGGCAGGGGGGTACAAGATACGCAGTATTTT
CASSRGRGVQDTQYF
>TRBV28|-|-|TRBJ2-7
TGTGCCAGCGAATCAAACACCTACGAGCAGTACTTC
CASESNTYEQYF
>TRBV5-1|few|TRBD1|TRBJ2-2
TGCGCCAGCATTGGGACAGAGAACACCGGGGAGCTGTTTTTT
CASIGTENTGELFF
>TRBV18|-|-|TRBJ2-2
TGTGCCAGCTCACCACCCAAGGACACCGGGGAGCTGTTTTTT
CASSPPKDTGELFF
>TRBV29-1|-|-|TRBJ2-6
TGCAGCGTTGAAACGGGACTCAACTCTGGGGCCAACGTCCTGACTTTC
CSVETGLNSGANVLTF
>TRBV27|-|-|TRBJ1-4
TGTGCCAGCAGTTTATGGGGCAGGTCTAATGAAAAACTGTTTTTT
CASSLWGRSNEKLFF
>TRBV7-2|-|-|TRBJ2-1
TGTGCCAGCAGCTCCTCAGGGAATGAGCAGTTCTTC
CASSSSGNEQFF
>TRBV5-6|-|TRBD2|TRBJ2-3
TGTGCCAGCAGCTACACTAGCGGGGGGTTCACAGATACGCAGTATTTT
CASSYTSGGFTDTQYF
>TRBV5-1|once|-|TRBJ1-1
TGCGCCAGCAGCTTGAGTCCGAATGAGAACACTGAAGCTTTCTTT
CASSLSPNENTEAFF
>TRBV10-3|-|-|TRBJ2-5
TGTGCCATCAGTGAGTCGGGGCAGTGGCCCCAGTACTTC
CAISESGQWPQYF
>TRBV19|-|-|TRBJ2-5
TGTGCCAGTAGTCTATACGGGGAGACCCAGTACTTC
CASSLYGETQYF
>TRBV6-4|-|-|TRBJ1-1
TGTGCCAGCAGCCCAGGGAGAGGAGGCACTGAAGCTTTCTTT
CASSPGRGGTEAFF
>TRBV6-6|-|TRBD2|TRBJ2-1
TGTGCCACCACTCGGAGGGAGGGCTCCTACAATGAGCAGTTCTTC
CATTRREGSYNEQFF
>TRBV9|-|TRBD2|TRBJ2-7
TGTGCCAGCAGCGTCGGCGGGAGTTCCTACGAGCAGTACTTC
CASSVGGSSYEQYF
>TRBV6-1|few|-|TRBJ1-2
TGTGCCAGCAGTGCGGGCAGCGTCGCCTCTAACTATGGCTACACCTTC
CASSAGSVASNYGYTF
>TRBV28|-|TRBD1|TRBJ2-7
TGTGCCAGCAGTTTCCAGGGGGCAAGGTCCTACGAGCAGTACTTC
CASSFQGARSYEQYF